This T cell receptor beta chain was captured in a study of beta chain features in type 1 diabetes. Turning to the study itself: Summed over all samples, the examined sorted cells came to some 99 million. Study results and caveats: Shortening that was moderate but significant affected the TCRB CDR3s of Type 1 diabetes patients in all four CD4+ subsets. Whether TCRB rearrangement is influenced by HLA type was left unresolved in this analysis. Lower insertion and higher deletion counts appeared at VDJ junctions in type 1 diabetes patients.

There are a few counts of this clone. Its antigen remains unknown. Germline loops: CDR1 SGHRS, CDR2 YFSETQ. The CDR3 covers 12 residues. V dropped 7 bases and J dropped 6 bases, with 11 bases sitting between them. As every portion of the isolated RNA was reverse transcribed, the sequencing read expressed TCRB transcripts. TCRdb keeps only in-frame clones here, not all; method: immunoSEQ multiplex PCR. The data hold some 190,000 clones, with approximately 8.1% observed a single time. This TCR was sampled from a man in his late teens or twenties with type 1 diabetes. The sample was central memory CD4+ T cells from blood. The V call is TRBV5-1, the J call TRBJ2-1; TRBD2 might be the D (5 bases). This chain's CDR3 is CASRGRLNEQFF. CDR3 nucleotide sequence: TGCGCCAGCCGGGGAAGGCTCAATGAGCAGTTCTTC.